One and the same sample provided the 23 T cell receptor beta chains below, sequenced in a study of control samples from healthy donors and cancer patients. The repertoire was sequenced with immunoSEQ multiplex PCR; TCRdb's copy has only in-frame clones and lacks some. The sample carries 75,000 to 95,000 clones, 70% to 90% recorded once. The source material was blood. The receptors originated from a woman in her fifties or sixties in good health.

The CDR3 loop reads CASSQDRGTSGGYGYTF. The DNA for the CDR3 is TGCGCCAGCAGCCAAGATAGAGGGACCTCAGGGGGCTATGGCTACACCTTC. V usage is TRBV4-1 and J usage is TRBJ1-2; 7 bases agree with TRBD1. After removal of 0 bases from V and 4 bases from J, the junction contained 11 bases not matched to a gene. This CDR3 has 17 residues. Germline V gene sequence: CDR1 MGHRA, CDR2 YSYEKL.

This rearrangement joins TRBV11-2 to TRBJ2-1; no reliable D call. CDR3 size: 14 residues. Germline V gene sequence: CDR1 SGHAT, CDR2 FQNNGV. The ends were cut back, 3 bases at V and 2 bases at J, with 8 bases in the middle. As DNA, the CDR3 is TGTGCCAGCAGCTTGCTGGGAACCTACAATGAGCAGTTCTTC. Amino acids: CASSLLGTYNEQFF.

The chain couples TRBV21-1 to TRBJ1-2. TRBV21-1 is noted as a pseudogene. The CDR3 totals 17 residues. The DNA for the CDR3 is TGTGCCAGCAGCAAAGTTTTGGCCCTTAGGGTGAACTATGGCTACACCTTC. Protein product: CASSKVLALRVNYGYTF.

This clone was seen only once. The V call is TRBV5-6, the J call TRBJ2-5, with D perhaps TRBD1 (8 bases). The ends were cut back, 3 bases at V and 2 bases at J, with 11 bases in the middle. The CDR3 extends over 14 amino acids. Looked up from germline, CDR1 is SGHDT and CDR2 is YYEEEE. The CDR3 sequence: CASSYRGGQETQYF. The DNA of the CDR3 is TGTGCCAGCAGCTACAGGGGGGGGCAAGAGACCCAGTACTTC.

The chain has TRBV6-1 and TRBJ2-1; D may be TRBD2 (5 bases). Germline CDR1 is MNHNS and CDR2 is SASEGT. V lost 4 bases, J lost 4 bases, and 17 bases lay in between. The CDR3 covers 16 residues. Here the CDR3 reads CASSASVTWEYNEQFF. The CDR3 DNA reads as TGTGCCAGCAGTGCCTCCGTCACCTGGGAGTACAATGAGCAGTTCTTC.

This clone appeared a few times. The chain couples TRBV19 to TRBJ1-2; 10 nucleotides line up with TRBD1. J was trimmed by 8 bases and V by 8 bases; bases with no gene match: 11. The CDR3 sequence is 14 residues long. Germline V lookup: CDR1 LNHDA, CDR2 SQIVND (reference sequence). The CDR3 protein is CASAGDRGLNGYTF. CDR3 nucleotide sequence: TGTGCCAGTGCCGGGGACAGGGGCCTCAACGGCTACACCTTC.

This clone came up once. This chain connects TRBV3-1 (or the pseudogene TRBV3-2) to TRBJ1-4; no clear D gene. The CDR3 has 13 amino acids. Germline V gives CDR1 LGHDT, CDR2 YNNKEL (reference sequence). V lost 4 bases and J lost 8, with 11 bases in between. The CDR3: CASSPEGGEKLFF. The DNA of the CDR3 is TGTGCCAGCAGCCCTGAAGGTGGCGAAAAACTGTTTTTT.

The chain joins TRBV30 to TRBJ2-7; D unclear. The V and J ends lost 1 base and 2 bases respectively, with 9 bases between them. Germline loops: CDR1 GTSNPN, CDR2 SVGIG (reference sequence). The length of the CDR3 is 13 residues. The CDR3 sequence: CAWSEPGPYEQYF. The CDR3, as DNA: TGTGCCTGGAGTGAACCAGGACCCTACGAGCAGTACTTC. Looking up the rest from reference TRBV30 and TRBJ2-7 gives the full variable domain: SQTIHQWPATLVQPVGSPLSLECTVEGTSNPNLYWYRQAAGRGLQLLFYSVGIGQISSEVPQNLSASRPQDRQFILSSKKLLLSDSGFYLCAWSEPGPYEQYFGPGTRLTVT.

The chain joins TRBV5-1 to TRBJ2-4; 7 bases map to TRBD2. Germline V gene data show CDR1 as SGHRS and CDR2 as YFSETQ. This CDR3 is built from 15 residues. J lost 5 bases, V lost 3 bases, and 8 bases had no gene match. CDR3 amino acids: CASSWAGRGENIQYF. The CDR3 nucleotides are TGCGCCAGCAGCTGGGCGGGGAGGGGCGAAAACATTCAGTACTTC.

The chain employs TRBV11-3 and TRBJ2-1; unclear D gene. The length of the CDR3 is 15 residues. Trimming cost V 0 bases and J 8 bases, with 14 bases left between them. Germline CDR1 reads SGHNT; CDR2 reads YENEEA. The CDR3, as DNA: TGTGCCAGCAGCTTAGACCCATCCAACGACGATGAGCAGTTCTTC. This codes for CASSLDPSNDDEQFF. The whole variable domain, remainder taken from reference TRBV11-3 and TRBJ2-1, is EAGVVQSPRYKIIEKKQPVAFWCNPISGHNTLYWYLQNLGQGPELLIRYENEEAVDDSQLPKDRFSAERLKGVDSTLKIQPAELGDSAVYLCASSLDPSNDDEQFFGPGTRLTVL.

The chain uses TRBV5-1 and TRBJ1-1, with D perhaps matching TRBD1 (5 bases). V was trimmed by 4 bases and J by 1 base, leaving 8 bases between them. The length of the CDR3 is 13 residues. Germline V CDR1 and CDR2: SGHRS, YFSETQ. The CDR3 protein is CASSLTANTEAFF. As DNA, the CDR3 is TGCGCCAGCAGCCTGACAGCGAACACTGAAGCTTTCTTT.

The chain links TRBV6-4 to TRBJ2-1; D may match TRBD1 or TRBD2 (5 bases each). V lost 5 bases, J lost 10 bases, and 15 bases lay in between. Germline values: CDR1 MRHNA, CDR2 SNTAGT. The CDR3 runs to 13 residues. CDR3 nucleotide sequence: TGTGCCAGCAGTCTCAGGGACCTCGGGGAGCAGTTCTTC. Its protein is CASSLRDLGEQFF.

This chain uses TRBV10-2 with TRBJ2-2; D possibly corresponds to TRBD2 (6 bases). V was pared by 7 bases and J by 6 bases, with 12 bases between. This CDR3 region has 13 residues. The V gene's germline CDR1 is WSHSY and CDR2 SAAADI. The CDR3 region is CASTVSGAGELFF. The CDR3 bases are TGCGCCAGCACCGTTAGCGGTGCCGGGGAGCTGTTTTTT.

The CDR3 nucleotides are TGTGCCAGCAGCCCGGACAGGGCGGAGACCCAGTACTTC. Translated, it gives CASSPDRAETQYF. The gene calls are TRBV2 and TRBJ2-5, with 8 bases fitting TRBD1. The germline V gene has CDR1 SNHLY and CDR2 FYNNEI. The junction had 5 bases not matched to a gene; V was cut back by 6 bases and J by 5 bases. The CDR3 loop spans 13 amino acids.

This chain uses TRBV20-1 with TRBJ2-7; TRBD2 aligns across 10 bases. The junction had 5 bases not matched to a gene; V was cut back by 3 bases and J by 3 bases. This CDR3 spans 14 amino acids. Germline values: CDR1 DFQATT, CDR2 SNEGSKA (reference sequence). As DNA, the CDR3 is TGCAGTGCTAGTCCGCTAGCGGGGGTCTACGAGCAGTACTTC. It encodes CSASPLAGVYEQYF.

The chain links TRBV6-6 to TRBJ2-4, with a tentative D call TRBD1 (6 bases). The CDR3 has 16 amino acids. Germline V gene data show CDR1 as MNHNY and CDR2 as SVGAGI (reference sequence). Trimming removed 6 bases at V and 0 bases at J, with 15 bases between. Written as DNA, the CDR3 is TGTGCCAGCAGCACCGATGGACAGCTAGCCAAAAACATTCAGTACTTC. Protein sequence: CASSTDGQLAKNIQYF.

This chain joins TRBV2 and TRBJ1-2; a weak D match, TRBD1 (5 bases). Per the germline V gene, CDR1 is SNHLY and CDR2 is FYNNEI. The V gene lost 0 bases and the J gene lost 5 bases, with 10 bases spanning the gap. The CDR3 sequence is 14 residues long. In DNA form, the CDR3 reads TGTGCCAGCAGTGAAGCCTCAGGGTGGTATGGCTACACCTTC. Translation: CASSEASGWYGYTF.

The gene calls are TRBV6-5 and TRBJ1-2; D not resolved. Trimming left V 8 bases short and J 5 bases short, with 12 bases between. Germline V gene sequence: CDR1 MNHEY, CDR2 SVGAGI. The CDR3 length is 12 residues. CDR3 nucleotides: TGTGCCAGCGGGTCGGGGTCTTATGGCTACACCTTC. This translates into CASGSGSYGYTF.

The rearrangement uses TRBV7-9 and TRBJ2-2, with D possibly being TRBD1 (6 bases). Trimming left V 3 bases short and J 6 bases short, with 14 bases between. The CDR3 extends over 15 amino acids. Germline V CDR1 and CDR2: SEHNR, FQNEAQ (reference sequence). The CDR3 here is CASSFLGQSSGELFF. CDR3 nucleotide sequence: TGTGCCAGCAGCTTTTTGGGACAATCGTCCGGGGAGCTGTTTTTT. The full variable domain, its missing parts supplied by reference TRBV7-9 and TRBJ2-2, is DTGVSQNPRHKITKRGQNVTFRCDPISEHNRLYWYRQTLGQGPEFLTYFQNEAQLEKSRLLSDRFSAERPKGSFSTLEIQRTEQGDSAMYLCASSFLGQSSGELFFGEGSRLTVL.

V and J are TRBV2 and TRBJ2-3, with D hard to call. Germline loops: CDR1 SNHLY, CDR2 FYNNEI. The V and J ends lost 6 bases and 4 bases respectively, with 8 bases between them. This CDR3 contains 12 residues. CDR3 sequence: CASRRDPDTQYF. The CDR3 region has the DNA TGTGCCAGCAGACGCGACCCAGATACGCAGTATTTT.

With respect to this clone: The junction shows a germline mismatch at one end, possibly a read error. The rearrangement links TRBV7-9 to TRBJ1-4, with D possibly TRBD1 on 6 matching bases. The length of the CDR3 is 14 residues. Per germline, CDR1 SEHNR and CDR2 FQNEAQ (reference sequence). The CDR3 loop reads CASTLGGVNEKLFF. CDR3 DNA: TGTGCCAGCACCTTAGGGGGTGTTAATGAAAAACTGTTTTTT.

The gene calls are TRBV5-8 and TRBJ1-2; D is possibly TRBD1 (6 bases). The CDR3 loop spans 15 amino acids. The germline V gene encodes CDR1 SGHTS and CDR2 YDEGEE. V was trimmed by 4 bases and J by 6 bases, leaving 19 bases between them. The CDR3 region has the DNA TGTGCCAGCAGCGTTGAGGGGGGAACTTATAATGGCTACACCTTC. Translating it yields CASSVEGGTYNGYTF.

The chain recombines TRBV7-6 with TRBJ2-1, with 8 bases fitting TRBD2. The length of the CDR3 is 16 residues. Germline CDR1 reads SGHVS; CDR2 reads FNYEAQ. After removal of 1 base from V and 6 bases from J, the junction contained 8 bases not matched to a gene. CDR3 protein: CASSLVQAGALNEQFF. CDR3 bases: TGTGCCAGCAGCTTAGTTCAAGCGGGGGCACTCAATGAGCAGTTCTTC.